This TCR beta chain was found in a study of T cells after yellow fever vaccination. In TCRdb, the 5' RACE reads were re-called with MiXCR into one record per CDR3 protein. The data contain about 240,000 distinct CDR3 sequences, less than 9% of them singletons. Study-wide points: Once the booster was given, most primary-vaccination clones reappeared, at just under 98% for CD4 and roughly 90% for CD8.

With respect to this clonotype: The antigen is unknown.

This clonotype originated in a man in his thirties or forties who received the YFV17D yellow fever vaccine. The source material was CD4+ T cells sorted from PBMCs, sampled 15 days after the yellow fever booster vaccination.

For the CDR3, the DNA is TGTGCCACCAGCAGAGATAGAAGTAGCGCCGGGGGTGAGCAGTACTTC. Encoded protein: CATSRDRSSAGGEQYF. The chain couples TRBV15 to TRBJ2-7; tentatively, D is TRBD2 (6 bases). This CDR3 is 16 amino acids long. Germline V gene lookup returns CDR1 LNHNV and CDR2 YYDKDF (reference sequence). Trimming took off 0 bases at V and 7 bases at J, with 19 bases between the two ends.